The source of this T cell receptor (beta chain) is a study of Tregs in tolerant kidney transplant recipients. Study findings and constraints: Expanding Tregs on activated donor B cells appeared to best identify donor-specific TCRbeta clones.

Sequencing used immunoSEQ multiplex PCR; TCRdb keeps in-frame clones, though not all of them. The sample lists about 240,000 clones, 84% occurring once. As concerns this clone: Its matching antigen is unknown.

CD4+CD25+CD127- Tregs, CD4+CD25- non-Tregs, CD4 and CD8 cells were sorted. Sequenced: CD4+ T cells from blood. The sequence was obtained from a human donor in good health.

The CDR3 nucleotides are TGTGCCAGCAGCCGGTACAGGGGGCGAAGCAATCAGCCCCAGCATTTT. Amino acids: CASSRYRGRSNQPQHF. The V and J genes are TRBV14 and TRBJ1-5, with 9 positions matching TRBD1. The germline CDR1 and CDR2 sequences are SGHDN and FVKESK. The CDR3 extends over 16 amino acids. V lost 4 bases, J lost 1 base, and 5 bases stayed unmatched.